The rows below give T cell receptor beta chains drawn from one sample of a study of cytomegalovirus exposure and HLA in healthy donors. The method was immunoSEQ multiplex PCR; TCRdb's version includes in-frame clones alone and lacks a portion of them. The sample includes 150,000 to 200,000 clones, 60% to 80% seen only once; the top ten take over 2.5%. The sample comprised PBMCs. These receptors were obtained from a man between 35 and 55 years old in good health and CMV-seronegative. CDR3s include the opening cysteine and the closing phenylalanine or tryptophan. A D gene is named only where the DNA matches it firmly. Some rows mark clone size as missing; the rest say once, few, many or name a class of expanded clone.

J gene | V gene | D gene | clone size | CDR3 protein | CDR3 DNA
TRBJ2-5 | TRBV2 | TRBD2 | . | CASSGTSGGETQYF | TGTGCCAGCAGTGGGACTAGCGGGGGAGAGACCCAGTACTTC
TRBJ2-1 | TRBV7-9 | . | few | CASSLGAQGNEQFF | TGTGCCAGCAGCTTAGGAGCACAGGGCAATGAGCAGTTCTTC
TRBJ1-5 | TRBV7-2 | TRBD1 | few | CASRTGVHQPQHF | TGTGCCAGCAGGACAGGGGTGCACCAGCCCCAGCATTTT
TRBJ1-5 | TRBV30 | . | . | CAWSPGAFPNQPQHF | TGTGCCTGGAGTCCAGGGGCATTTCCGAATCAGCCCCAGCATTTT
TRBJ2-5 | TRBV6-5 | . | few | CASSFGVQETQYF | TGTGCCAGCAGTTTCGGGGTCCAAGAGACCCAGTACTTC
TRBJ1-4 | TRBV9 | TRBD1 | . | CASSADRGYNEKLFF | TGTGCCAGCAGCGCCGACAGGGGCTATAATGAAAAACTGTTTTTT
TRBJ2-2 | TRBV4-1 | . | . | CASSQFGSRATGELFF | TGCGCCAGCAGCCAATTTGGTAGCAGGGCCACCGGGGAGCTGTTTTTT
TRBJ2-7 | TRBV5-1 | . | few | CASKAAGEQYF | TGTGCCAGCAAGGCCGCGGGCGAGCAGTACTTC
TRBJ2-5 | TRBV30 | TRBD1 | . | CAWSPDRGRPFQETQYF | TGTGCCTGGAGTCCGGACAGGGGGCGACCCTTCCAAGAGACCCAGTACTTC
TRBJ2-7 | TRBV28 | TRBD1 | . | CASSQTGDEQYF | TGTGCCAGCAGCCAAACAGGGGACGAGCAGTACTTC
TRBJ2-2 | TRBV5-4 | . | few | CASSRAGTRNTGELFF | TGTGCCAGCAGTCGGGCCGGGACAAGGAACACCGGGGAGCTGTTTTTT
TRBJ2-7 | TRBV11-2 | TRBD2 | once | CASSLASGSVQYF | TGTGCCAGCAGCTTGGCTAGCGGGAGTGTGCAGTACTTC
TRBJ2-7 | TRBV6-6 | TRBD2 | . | CASSLPAGGSYEQYF | TGTGCCAGCAGTCTCCCGGCGGGGGGGTCCTACGAGCAGTACTTC
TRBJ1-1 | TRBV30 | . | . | CAWSAGLRTEAFF | TGTGCCTGGAGTGCGGGGTTGAGGACTGAAGCTTTCTTT
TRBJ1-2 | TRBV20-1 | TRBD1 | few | CSSQGAGGYTF | TGCAGTTCACAGGGGGCGGGGGGCTACACCTTC
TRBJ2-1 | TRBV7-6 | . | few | CASSLADTSYNEQFF | TGTGCCAGCAGCTTAGCGGACACTTCCTACAATGAGCAGTTCTTC
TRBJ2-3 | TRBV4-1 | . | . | CASSQPAEKYTQYF | TGCGCCAGCAGCCAACCAGCGGAAAAATATACGCAGTATTTT
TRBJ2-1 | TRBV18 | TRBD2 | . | CASSLERENYNEQFF | TGTGCCAGCTCACTTGAGCGGGAGAACTACAATGAGCAGTTCTTC
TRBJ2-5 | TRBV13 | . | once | CASSLRTDQETQYF | TGTGCCAGCAGCTTACGTACAGACCAAGAGACCCAGTACTTC
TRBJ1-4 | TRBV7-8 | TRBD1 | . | CASSFTGQATNEKLFF | TGTGCCAGCAGCTTTACCGGACAGGCAACTAATGAAAAACTGTTTTTT
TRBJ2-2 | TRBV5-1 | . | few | CASSLTGIDTGELFF | TGCGCCAGCAGCTTGACAGGGATTGACACCGGGGAGCTGTTTTTT
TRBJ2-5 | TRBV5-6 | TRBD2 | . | CASSLPSGGGPETQYF | TGTGCCAGCAGCTTGCCGTCCGGGGGGGGTCCAGAGACCCAGTACTTC
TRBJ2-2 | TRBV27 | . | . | CASSPRLTGELFF | TGTGCCAGCAGTCCACGACTGACCGGGGAGCTGTTTTTT
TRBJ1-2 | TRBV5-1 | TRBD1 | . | CASSSQGADYGYTF | TGCGCCAGCAGCAGCCAGGGGGCTGACTATGGCTACACCTTC
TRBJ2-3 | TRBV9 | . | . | CASTGLRGTKYF | TGTGCCAGCACCGGACTCCGAGGGACAAAGTATTTT
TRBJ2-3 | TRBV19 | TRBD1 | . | CASGDRGFTDTQYF | TGTGCCAGCGGGGACAGGGGCTTCACAGATACGCAGTATTTT
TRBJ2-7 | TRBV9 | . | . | CASSVAWGRSYEQYF | TGTGCCAGCAGCGTAGCTTGGGGCCGGTCCTACGAGCAGTACTTC
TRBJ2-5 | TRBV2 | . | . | CASGRTPEETQYF | TGTGCCAGCGGGAGGACTCCTGAGGAGACCCAGTACTTC
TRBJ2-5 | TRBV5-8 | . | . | CASLKATGTQYF | TGTGCCAGTCTCAAGGCAACGGGGACCCAGTACTTC
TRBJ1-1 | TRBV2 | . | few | CASSTTGNTEAFF | TGTGCCAGCAGTACGACAGGGAACACTGAAGCTTTCTTT
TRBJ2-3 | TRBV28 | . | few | CASSLPSRDTQYF | TGTGCCAGCAGTTTACCTTCCCGAGATACGCAGTATTTT
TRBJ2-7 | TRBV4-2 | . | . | CASSQDQDRAYEQYF | TGTGCCAGCAGCCAAGATCAGGACAGAGCCTACGAGCAGTACTTC
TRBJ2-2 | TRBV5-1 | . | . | CASSLSLETGELFF | TGCGCCAGCAGCTTGTCTCTAGAGACCGGGGAGCTGTTTTTT
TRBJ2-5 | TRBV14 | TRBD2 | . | CASSQGPSGAWETQYF | TGTGCCAGCAGCCAAGGCCCTAGCGGGGCTTGGGAGACCCAGTACTTC
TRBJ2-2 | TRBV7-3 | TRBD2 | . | CSSSAVAGITGELFF | TGTTCCAGCAGCGCAGTAGCGGGAATCACCGGGGAGCTGTTTTTT
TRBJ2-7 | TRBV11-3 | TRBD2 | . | CARDSGRESYEQYF | TGTGCCAGAGATAGCGGGAGGGAGTCCTACGAGCAGTACTTC
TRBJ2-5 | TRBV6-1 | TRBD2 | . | CASRGLAGSQETQYF | TGTGCCAGCAGGGGACTAGCGGGGAGCCAAGAGACCCAGTACTTC
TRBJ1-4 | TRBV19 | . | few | CASSPSGATNEKLFF | TGTGCCAGTAGTCCCTCGGGGGCAACTAATGAAAAACTGTTTTTT
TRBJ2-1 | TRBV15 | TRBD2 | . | CATSRGKGLASRWDEQFF | TGTGCCACCAGCAGAGGAAAGGGACTAGCTTCAAGGTGGGATGAGCAGTTCTTC
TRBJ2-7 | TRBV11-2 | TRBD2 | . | CASSGSSGSSYEQYF | TGTGCCAGCAGCGGGTCTAGCGGGAGCTCCTACGAGCAGTACTTC
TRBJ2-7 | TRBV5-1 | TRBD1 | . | CASSLSQGAGEQYF | TGCGCCAGCAGCTTAAGCCAGGGGGCGGGTGAGCAGTACTTC